This TCR beta chain was sequenced for a study of molecular identifiers for immune sequencing clone quantification. Listed TCR primers, together with previously described methods, were used for the bulk TCR libraries. Using its own MiXCR run on the PCR reads, TCRdb lists one record per CDR3 protein. Of approximately 320,000 distinct CDR3 sequences listed, roughly 24% are singletons. This clonotype has ten or more counts. V gave up 1 base and J gave up 0 bases, with 9 bases separating them. This CDR3 has 15 residues. In germline, CDR1 is LNHDA, CDR2 SQIVND (reference sequence). The sample consisted of naive CD8+ T cells from blood, with Jurkat cell RNA spiked in. Stated subset: FACS-sorted CD8+CD4-CCR7+CD45RA+ naive T cells. The clonotype was recovered from a human donor in good health. Some libraries in this study had Jurkat cell RNA spiked in. This chain joins TRBV19 and TRBJ1-1, with D hard to call. CDR3 protein: CASSIGVNMNTEAFF. The CDR3 region has the DNA TGTGCCAGTAGTATAGGAGTAAATATGAACACTGAAGCTTTCTTT.